This is a list of T cell receptor beta chains from one sample in a study of blood T cell repertoires in COVID-19. TCRdb's copy holds only in-frame clones and misses some; the assay was immunoSEQ multiplex PCR. The sample consists of roughly 79,000 clones, roughly 84% of them appearing once. Input material: peripheral blood. The source of these receptors is a man aged 45-65 years with acute or convalescent COVID-19. Each CDR3 is given with its conserved first and last residue. Fields, in order: CDR3 DNA, CDR3 protein, D gene, V gene, clone size, J gene. The D gene is left open where the match is weak. Clone size is shown for a subset of rows, as once, few, many or a class of expanded clone.

CDR3 DNA: TGTGCCAGCATCAAAGGGGGGGAAGGCTCTGGAAACACCATATATTTT; CDR3 protein: CASIKGGEGSGNTIYF; D gene: NA; V gene: TRBV11-3; clone size: once; J gene: TRBJ1-3
CDR3 DNA: TGTGCCAGCAGATTTCAGGGCAAGGGCGGCGAGCAGTACTTC; CDR3 protein: CASRFQGKGGEQYF; D gene: NA; V gene: TRBV27; clone size: NA; J gene: TRBJ2-7
CDR3 DNA: TGTGCCAGCAGTTTCCCACCGGCCTACGAGCAGTACTTC; CDR3 protein: CASSFPPAYEQYF; D gene: NA; V gene: TRBV12-3/TRBV12-4; clone size: NA; J gene: TRBJ2-7
CDR3 DNA: TGTGCCAGCAGTGAACAGGGGGCCTCCTACGAGCAGTACTTC; CDR3 protein: CASSEQGASYEQYF; D gene: TRBD1; V gene: TRBV2; clone size: NA; J gene: TRBJ2-7
CDR3 DNA: TGTGCCAGCAGTTTATTCCGGGAGACCCAGTACTTC; CDR3 protein: CASSLFRETQYF; D gene: NA; V gene: TRBV12-3/TRBV12-4; clone size: NA; J gene: TRBJ2-5
CDR3 DNA: TGTGCCAGCAGCTTAGATCAAAGCGGGGAGTCGAATTCACCCCTCCACTTT; CDR3 protein: CASSLDQSGESNSPLHF; D gene: NA; V gene: TRBV11-3; clone size: NA; J gene: TRBJ1-6
CDR3 DNA: TGTGCCAGCAGCTTACGAGGATCACAGGCCATCCTGCGGGGCTACACCTTC; CDR3 protein: CASSLRGSQAILRGYTF; D gene: NA; V gene: TRBV7-2; clone size: NA; J gene: TRBJ1-2
CDR3 DNA: TGTGCCAGCTCACTCACGGGGCCCGGGACAGATAATTCACCCCTCCACTTT; CDR3 protein: CASSLTGPGTDNSPLHF; D gene: TRBD1; V gene: TRBV18; clone size: NA; J gene: TRBJ1-6
CDR3 DNA: TGTGCCAGCACCGCGACAGGGGACTCTGGAAACACCATATATTTT; CDR3 protein: CASTATGDSGNTIYF; D gene: TRBD1; V gene: TRBV6-5; clone size: NA; J gene: TRBJ1-3
CDR3 DNA: TGTGCCAGCAGTACCACAGGGGGACAGCCCCAGCATTTT; CDR3 protein: CASSTTGGQPQHF; D gene: TRBD1; V gene: TRBV6-6; clone size: NA; J gene: TRBJ1-5
CDR3 DNA: TGTGCCAGCAGTTACTCGACAGACCCCTCCTACAATGAGCAGTTCTTC; CDR3 protein: CASSYSTDPSYNEQFF; D gene: NA; V gene: TRBV6-5; clone size: NA; J gene: TRBJ2-1
CDR3 DNA: TGTGCCAGCAGTTTAACCACTGAAGAGACCCAGTACTTC; CDR3 protein: CASSLTTEETQYF; D gene: NA; V gene: TRBV28; clone size: NA; J gene: TRBJ2-5
CDR3 DNA: TGCGCCAGCAGCCAAGAGGCCCTGGACAGTTCCCACAACTATGGCTACACCTTC; CDR3 protein: CASSQEALDSSHNYGYTF; D gene: NA; V gene: TRBV4-3; clone size: NA; J gene: TRBJ1-2
CDR3 DNA: TGTGCCAGCAGCCAAGGCCCTCTGGCGGGGGGGGCGCGTGGCTACACCTTC; CDR3 protein: CASSQGPLAGGARGYTF; D gene: NA; V gene: TRBV3-1/TRBV3-2; clone size: NA; J gene: TRBJ1-2
CDR3 DNA: TGTGCCAGCAGCTTATCCAGGGGTGAGATGACTGAAGCTTTCTTT; CDR3 protein: CASSLSRGEMTEAFF; D gene: NA; V gene: TRBV7-6; clone size: NA; J gene: TRBJ1-1
CDR3 DNA: TGTGCCAGCAGCTACGGGGTGTTGGGAAGCTCCTATAATTCACCCCTCCACTTT; CDR3 protein: CASSYGVLGSSYNSPLHF; D gene: NA; V gene: TRBV28; clone size: NA; J gene: TRBJ1-6
CDR3 DNA: TGTGCCAGCAATACCAGTCCTCAGCCCCAGCATTTT; CDR3 protein: CASNTSPQPQHF; D gene: NA; V gene: TRBV12-3/TRBV12-4; clone size: NA; J gene: TRBJ1-5
CDR3 DNA: TGTGCCAGCAGCTTAGGTTCAGGGAACCAAGAGACCCAGTACTTC; CDR3 protein: CASSLGSGNQETQYF; D gene: NA; V gene: TRBV7-8; clone size: NA; J gene: TRBJ2-5
CDR3 DNA: TGTGCCAGTAGTATAGGGAATACCCCGGGGACCGGGGAGCTGTTTTTT; CDR3 protein: CASSIGNTPGTGELFF; D gene: NA; V gene: TRBV19; clone size: NA; J gene: TRBJ2-2
CDR3 DNA: TGTGCCAGCAGCCAAGATAACAGGGGGCGCGACCCTTTCTTGGAGCCCCAGCATTTT; CDR3 protein: CASSQDNRGRDPFLEPQHF; D gene: TRBD1; V gene: TRBV4-2; clone size: NA; J gene: TRBJ1-5
CDR3 DNA: TGTGCCAGTAGTATACCGATCTCAGGGGACTATGGCTACACCTTC; CDR3 protein: CASSIPISGDYGYTF; D gene: NA; V gene: TRBV19; clone size: NA; J gene: TRBJ1-2
CDR3 DNA: TGCGCCAGCAGCCAAGATAAGGGGGTCGGAAACACCATATATTTT; CDR3 protein: CASSQDKGVGNTIYF; D gene: NA; V gene: TRBV4-3; clone size: once; J gene: TRBJ1-3
CDR3 DNA: TGCGCCAGCAGCCAACTGACAGGGGATTACTCCTACGAGCAGTACTTC; CDR3 protein: CASSQLTGDYSYEQYF; D gene: TRBD1; V gene: TRBV4-1; clone size: NA; J gene: TRBJ2-7
CDR3 DNA: TGTGCCAGCAGTTTATGGGGCCAGGGGGGTGGTTCACCCCTCCACTTT; CDR3 protein: CASSLWGQGGGSPLHF; D gene: TRBD1; V gene: TRBV28; clone size: NA; J gene: TRBJ1-6
CDR3 DNA: TGTGCCAGCAGAAAGGAGGGATGGGATGAAAAACTGTTTTTT; CDR3 protein: CASRKEGWDEKLFF; D gene: NA; V gene: TRBV6-5; clone size: once; J gene: TRBJ1-4
CDR3 DNA: TGTGCCAGCAGTCCGGGACAGGGCCTTAATGAAAAACTGTTTTTT; CDR3 protein: CASSPGQGLNEKLFF; D gene: TRBD1; V gene: TRBV6-5; clone size: NA; J gene: TRBJ1-4
CDR3 DNA: TGCGCCAGCAGCCAACACAGGGGGGTCTCCTACGAGCAGTACTTC; CDR3 protein: CASSQHRGVSYEQYF; D gene: TRBD1; V gene: TRBV4-3; clone size: NA; J gene: TRBJ2-7
CDR3 DNA: TGTGCCAGCAGCGCCCAGGGAAACGCGGATACGCAGTATTTT; CDR3 protein: CASSAQGNADTQYF; D gene: NA; V gene: TRBV9; clone size: once; J gene: TRBJ2-3
CDR3 DNA: TGTGCCAGCAGTCACAGGGGGCTCAATGAGCAGTTCTTC; CDR3 protein: CASSHRGLNEQFF; D gene: TRBD1; V gene: TRBV6-4; clone size: few; J gene: TRBJ2-1
CDR3 DNA: TGCAGTGCTAGTCCCGATCAGTTGGAAGCTTTCTTT; CDR3 protein: CSASPDQLEAFF; D gene: NA; V gene: TRBV20-1; clone size: NA; J gene: TRBJ1-1
CDR3 DNA: TGTGCCAGCAGTTACTCGGGCCCCCGGGAGCAGTACTTC; CDR3 protein: CASSYSGPREQYF; D gene: NA; V gene: TRBV6-5; clone size: NA; J gene: TRBJ2-7
CDR3 DNA: TGTGCCAGCAGCATTGAGGGACTAGCTCGGGAGCAGTTCTTC; CDR3 protein: CASSIEGLAREQFF; D gene: TRBD2; V gene: TRBV5-8; clone size: few; J gene: TRBJ2-1
CDR3 DNA: TGTGCCACCCGGGGGGATAGCAATCAGCCCCAGCATTTT; CDR3 protein: CATRGDSNQPQHF; D gene: NA; V gene: TRBV24-1; clone size: NA; J gene: TRBJ1-5
CDR3 DNA: TGCGCCAGCAGCCAAGTAAGCGCGGATTTCTATGGCTACACCTTC; CDR3 protein: CASSQVSADFYGYTF; D gene: NA; V gene: TRBV4-1; clone size: NA; J gene: TRBJ1-2
CDR3 DNA: TGTGCCAGCAGCTCGCGACGTGCAGGGGCCACCGGGGAGCTGTTTTTT; CDR3 protein: CASSSRRAGATGELFF; D gene: NA; V gene: TRBV7-3; clone size: NA; J gene: TRBJ2-2
CDR3 DNA: TGCGCCAGCAGCCAAGGTCTCTCCGGGGACTATGGCTACACCTTC; CDR3 protein: CASSQGLSGDYGYTF; D gene: NA; V gene: TRBV4-3; clone size: NA; J gene: TRBJ1-2
CDR3 DNA: TGTGCCAGCAGCGTATTGGGCATCCCTGGAAACACCATATATTTT; CDR3 protein: CASSVLGIPGNTIYF; D gene: NA; V gene: TRBV9; clone size: NA; J gene: TRBJ1-3
CDR3 DNA: TGTGCCAGCAGTTTATCGGACAGGGAGGTTACTGAAGCTTTCTTT; CDR3 protein: CASSLSDREVTEAFF; D gene: TRBD1; V gene: TRBV28; clone size: NA; J gene: TRBJ1-1
CDR3 DNA: TGTGCCAGCAGCGTCGGTGATACCTACAATGAGCAGTTCTTC; CDR3 protein: CASSVGDTYNEQFF; D gene: NA; V gene: TRBV9; clone size: once; J gene: TRBJ2-1
CDR3 DNA: TGTGCCAGCAGCTCGGACCCGGGGTCCTACAATGAGCAGTTCTTC; CDR3 protein: CASSSDPGSYNEQFF; D gene: NA; V gene: TRBV11-3; clone size: NA; J gene: TRBJ2-1
CDR3 DNA: TGTGCCAGTACCCCTAGCGGGAGGGCAGATACGCAGTATTTT; CDR3 protein: CASTPSGRADTQYF; D gene: TRBD2; V gene: TRBV19; clone size: NA; J gene: TRBJ2-3
CDR3 DNA: TGTGCCAGCAGCCCCGGGACAGGAACTGAAGCTTTCTTT; CDR3 protein: CASSPGTGTEAFF; D gene: TRBD1; V gene: TRBV3-1/TRBV3-2; clone size: few; J gene: TRBJ1-1
CDR3 DNA: TGCGCCAGCAGGAGGGTGGATTACCTGGCGGATACGCAGTATTTT; CDR3 protein: CASRRVDYLADTQYF; D gene: NA; V gene: TRBV5-1; clone size: NA; J gene: TRBJ2-3
CDR3 DNA: TGTGCCAGCAGTTCCGGGAGCGCGGGTTCACCCCTCCACTTT; CDR3 protein: CASSSGSAGSPLHF; D gene: NA; V gene: TRBV6-2/TRBV6-3; clone size: NA; J gene: TRBJ1-6
CDR3 DNA: TGCGCCAGTACCGGGACAGGGGAATACGAGCAGTACTTC; CDR3 protein: CASTGTGEYEQYF; D gene: TRBD1; V gene: TRBV5-1; clone size: NA; J gene: TRBJ2-7
CDR3 DNA: TGCGCCAGCAGCCTAGGGCGCGGGCTAGCGGGGGGTTACAATGAGCAGTTCTTC; CDR3 protein: CASSLGRGLAGGYNEQFF; D gene: TRBD2; V gene: TRBV4-3; clone size: NA; J gene: TRBJ2-1
CDR3 DNA: TGTGCCAGCAGCCTATTACTCAGGGGGCTTGGCTACACCTTC; CDR3 protein: CASSLLLRGLGYTF; D gene: TRBD1; V gene: TRBV11-3; clone size: NA; J gene: TRBJ1-2
CDR3 DNA: TGTGCCAGCAGCGTTGGGGGACAGGGGCGCGGGGAGCAGTACTTC; CDR3 protein: CASSVGGQGRGEQYF; D gene: TRBD1; V gene: TRBV9; clone size: NA; J gene: TRBJ2-7
CDR3 DNA: TGCGCCAGCAGCCAAGATTGGCGGGCCCGACGCCTTTCCTACGAGCAGTACTTC; CDR3 protein: CASSQDWRARRLSYEQYF; D gene: NA; V gene: TRBV4-3; clone size: NA; J gene: TRBJ2-7
CDR3 DNA: TGTGCCAGCAGCCGCCTCTACAGGGGGCCGGACTATGGCTACACCTTC; CDR3 protein: CASSRLYRGPDYGYTF; D gene: TRBD1; V gene: TRBV14; clone size: NA; J gene: TRBJ1-2
CDR3 DNA: TGCGCCAGCAGCATGGTGAGGGATAGCAATCAGCCCCAGCATTTT; CDR3 protein: CASSMVRDSNQPQHF; D gene: NA; V gene: TRBV4-1; clone size: many; J gene: TRBJ1-5
CDR3 DNA: TGTGCCAGCAGTTCATTAGCCGGGACAATGTCGGACAATGAGCAGTTCTTC; CDR3 protein: CASSSLAGTMSDNEQFF; D gene: NA; V gene: TRBV6-2/TRBV6-3; clone size: NA; J gene: TRBJ2-1
CDR3 DNA: TGCGCCAGCAGCCATGCCCGAGGGACTAACTATGGCTACACCTTC; CDR3 protein: CASSHARGTNYGYTF; D gene: NA; V gene: TRBV4-3; clone size: once; J gene: TRBJ1-2
CDR3 DNA: TGTGCCAGCAGTTTAGTCCCTGAGACCCAGTACTTC; CDR3 protein: CASSLVPETQYF; D gene: NA; V gene: TRBV12-3/TRBV12-4; clone size: NA; J gene: TRBJ2-5
CDR3 DNA: TGTGCCAGCAGCCGAGCGGACAGGAGCTCCTACAATGAGCAGTTCTTC; CDR3 protein: CASSRADRSSYNEQFF; D gene: TRBD1; V gene: TRBV14; clone size: NA; J gene: TRBJ2-1
CDR3 DNA: TGCGCCAGCAGCCAACACCGGGGGGCTGTAGCCAAAAACATTCAGTACTTC; CDR3 protein: CASSQHRGAVAKNIQYF; D gene: NA; V gene: TRBV4-3; clone size: once; J gene: TRBJ2-4
CDR3 DNA: TGCGCCAGCAGCCAAGATGCTCCGGGCTATGGCTACACCTTC; CDR3 protein: CASSQDAPGYGYTF; D gene: NA; V gene: TRBV4-3; clone size: NA; J gene: TRBJ1-2
CDR3 DNA: TGTGCCAGCAGCTCTGCTAGCGGCTACTCCTACAATGAGCAGTTCTTC; CDR3 protein: CASSSASGYSYNEQFF; D gene: TRBD2; V gene: TRBV13; clone size: NA; J gene: TRBJ2-1
CDR3 DNA: TGTGCCATCAGTGGGGGGGATGGCTACACCTTC; CDR3 protein: CAISGGDGYTF; D gene: NA; V gene: TRBV10-3; clone size: NA; J gene: TRBJ1-2
CDR3 DNA: TGTGCCAGCACCGAACAGGGGACAGGGGTATCTGGAAACACCATATATTTT; CDR3 protein: CASTEQGTGVSGNTIYF; D gene: TRBD1; V gene: TRBV7-9; clone size: NA; J gene: TRBJ1-3